Below, 30 T cell receptor beta chains from the same sample are listed, as sequenced in a study of T cells in Graves' hyperthyroidism and ophthalmopathy. The investigators amplified TCR beta CDR3 regions from RNA transcripts. An initial round of RT-PCR targeting the TCR CDR3 relied on the HTBI primer set. TCRdb redid the calling of the multiplex PCR reads with MiXCR, one entry per CDR3 protein. The sample carries around 610,000 distinct CDR3 sequences, roughly 15% recorded once. The sample taken for sequencing was blood. These receptors all stem from a middle-aged woman with Graves' ophthalmopathy.

This clonotype came up many times. The chain carries TRBV29-1 and TRBJ2-7; TRBD1 agrees at 8 bases. The CDR3 is 15 amino acids. Germline CDR1 reads SQVTM; CDR2 reads ANQGSEA. Germline trimming cut 7 bases from V and 6 bases from J; bases unmatched to any gene: 17. CDR3 region: CSATTLGQADGEQYF. DNA of the CDR3: TGCAGCGCCACGACTCTGGGACAGGCCGATGGCGAGCAGTACTTC.

The rearrangement uses TRBV14 and TRBJ1-1, with D perhaps TRBD1 (5 bases). Germline CDR1 is SGHDN and CDR2 is FVKESK. The CDR3 consists of 13 residues. Between the trimmed V and J ends, which lost 10 bases and 0 bases, there was a span of 12 bases. CDR3 amino acids: CATAGGMNTEAFF. The CDR3 bases are TGTGCCACCGCGGGGGGTATGAACACTGAAGCTTTCTTT.

This clonotype was observed many times. The chain recombines TRBV11-2 with TRBJ2-7; either TRBD1 or TRBD2 may fit D (7 bases each). CDR1 and CDR2 (germline): SGHAT, FQNNGV. The V end was cut by 4 bases, the J end by 0 bases, with 16 bases between. The CDR3 covers 16 residues. The CDR3, as DNA: TGTGCCAGCAGCTCCCGGGGGAGGGACAGCTCCTACGAGCAGTACTTC. Encoded protein: CASSSRGRDSSYEQYF.

The sample holds a few counts of this clonotype. J is TRBJ1-2 and V is TRBV11-3, with 7 bases lining up with TRBD1. Germline V CDR1 and CDR2: SGHNT, YENEEA. Unmatched junction bases numbered 5, after V lost 5 bases and J lost 2 bases. The CDR3 loop spans 14 amino acids. This CDR3 is CASSETGENYGYTF. In DNA, the CDR3 is TGTGCCAGCAGCGAAACAGGGGAGAACTATGGCTACACCTTC.

In this sample, this clonotype turned up many times. The genes are TRBV2 and TRBJ1-1; 10 positions match TRBD1. V shed 5 bases, J shed 3 bases, and the junction held 9 bases outside the gene matches. CDR3 size: 16 residues. Germline loops: CDR1 SNHLY, CDR2 FYNNEI. CDR3 in amino acids: CASSRDRGRLDTEAFF. The CDR3 DNA is TGTGCCAGCAGTAGGGACAGGGGTCGTCTTGACACTGAAGCTTTCTTT.

As concerns this clonotype: A much more abundant neighbour one base away suggests this may be a read error. The chain uses TRBV6-4 and TRBJ1-1; a possible D gene is TRBD1 (6 bases). The CDR3 spans 14 residues. Trimming shortened V by 7 bases and J by 7 bases, and 19 bases separated the two germline ends. Germline V lookup: CDR1 MRHNA, CDR2 SNTAGT. The DNA for the CDR3 is TGTGCCAGCAAGAAGATGGAGGGGGGCATTGAAGCTTTCTTT. As protein: CASKKMEGGIEAFF.

The chain joins TRBV20-1 to TRBJ2-7; D gene uncertain. CDR3 length: 12 residues. V was clipped by 0 bases and J by 12 bases, with 15 bases between them. CDR1 is DFQATT and CDR2 is SNEGSKA in the germline V gene (reference sequence). The CDR3 nucleotides read TGCAGTGCTAGAGATGATGCGCAGGCCCCGTACTTC. Its protein is CSARDDAQAPYF.

The chain links TRBV6-5 to TRBJ1-5; D unclear. There are 17 residues in the CDR3. Germline V gene data show CDR1 as MNHEY and CDR2 as SVGAGI. V lost 4 bases to trimming and J lost 4 bases, with 20 bases between them. CDR3 sequence: CASSCSRPGFQNQPQHF. The CDR3, as DNA: TGTGCCAGCAGTTGCTCGCGTCCCGGGTTCCAGAATCAGCCCCAGCATTTT.

This clonotype was seen only a few times. The chain employs TRBV6-1 and TRBJ1-6; D might be TRBD1 (5 bases). Germline CDR1 and CDR2: MNHNS and SASEGT. CDR3 length: 14 amino acids. The ends were cut back, 3 bases at V and 12 bases at J, with 15 bases in the middle. The CDR3 sequence is CASSDLGDRGPLHF. CDR3 coding DNA: TGTGCCAGCAGTGATTTGGGGGACCGAGGACCCCTCCACTTT.

This clonotype has a count of ten or more. The genes are TRBV12-3 or TRBV12-4 and TRBJ1-2; 9 bases fit TRBD1. J was trimmed by 8 bases and V by 4 bases; bases with no gene match: 8. The CDR3 consists of 14 residues. The CDR3 DNA follows: TGTGCCAGCAGTTACAGGGGGCAGTCTGGCGGCTACACCTTC. As protein: CASSYRGQSGGYTF.

This clonotype was observed at least ten times. V and J are TRBV30 and TRBJ2-7, with 7 bases aligning to TRBD2. Germline CDR1 and CDR2: GTSNPN and SVGIG (reference sequence). J lost 6 bases, V lost 3 bases, and 5 bases had no gene match. CDR3 length: 12 residues. The CDR3 region is CAWSRGVTEQYF. For the CDR3, the DNA is TGTGCCTGGAGCCGGGGGGTTACCGAGCAGTACTTC.

This clonotype was counted many times. This sequence joins TRBV18 and TRBJ2-1, with 12 bases identical to TRBD2. J gave up 5 bases and V 4 bases, and 0 bases lay outside the gene matches. Per germline, CDR1 KGHSH and CDR2 LQKENI. The CDR3 totals 14 residues. CDR3 loop: CASSRLAGDNEQFF. Here the CDR3 DNA reads TGTGCCAGCTCACGACTAGCGGGAGACAATGAGCAGTTCTTC.

This clonotype was observed at least ten times. This rearrangement joins TRBV5-1 to TRBJ2-7, with 8 nucleotides matching TRBD1. The CDR3 length is 14 residues. V lost 2 bases, J lost 3 bases, and 4 bases stayed unmatched. Germline assignment: CDR1 SGHRS and CDR2 YFSETQ. CDR3 nucleotide sequence: TGCGCCAGCAGCTTCCGGACAGGGAGCTACGAGCAGTACTTC. Amino acids: CASSFRTGSYEQYF.

The chain combines TRBV6-2 or TRBV6-3 with TRBJ2-2; 7 bases line up with TRBD2. V dropped 8 bases and J dropped 4; count of bases not matched to a gene: 7. Germline V gene lookup returns CDR1 MNHEY and CDR2 SVGEGT. The CDR3 sequence is 14 residues long. CDR3 coding DNA: TGTGCCAGCCTCCGGGCGGGAGCCACCGGGGAGCTGTTTTTT. Translation: CASLRAGATGELFF.

The chain carries TRBV29-1 and TRBJ2-7; 9 nucleotides agree with TRBD2. CDR1 and CDR2 (germline): SQVTM, ANQGSEA. The CDR3 extends over 12 amino acids. V trimming: 4 bases; J trimming: 4 bases; junction bases outside the gene matches: 2. As DNA, the CDR3 is TGCAGCGTTGTTAGCGGGAGTTACGAGCAGTACTTC. Residues: CSVVSGSYEQYF.

In its sample, this clonotype was seen a few times. The rearrangement uses TRBV7-9 and TRBJ2-5; D unresolved. This CDR3 comprises 14 residues. The germline V gene has CDR1 SEHNR and CDR2 FQNEAQ (reference sequence). Between the trimmed V and J ends, which lost 5 bases and 3 bases, there was a span of 13 bases. CDR3 coding DNA: TGTGCCAGCAGCCCGGTCGGGTGGGAAGAGACCCAGTACTTC. It is translated as CASSPVGWEETQYF.

This clonotype occurred a few times. This rearrangement joins TRBV6-5 to TRBJ2-1; 8 positions agree with TRBD2. The CDR3 is 15 residues long. With 0 bases clipped from V and 7 bases from J, the junction kept 5 bases outside the gene matches. Germline V lookup: CDR1 MNHEY, CDR2 SVGAGI. The CDR3 nucleotides read TGTGCCAGCAGTTACTCGCCTAGCGGGTTAAATGAGCAGTTCTTC. This gives the protein CASSYSPSGLNEQFF.

V and J are TRBV4-3 and TRBJ2-7, with TRBD2 matching over 7 bases. Looked up from germline, CDR1 is LGHNA and CDR2 is YSLEER. After removal of 4 bases from V and 2 bases from J, the junction contained 8 bases not matched to a gene. This CDR3 is 15 amino acids long. The CDR3 is CASSPHSGGTYEQYF. CDR3 DNA: TGCGCCAGCAGCCCCCACTCGGGGGGAACCTACGAGCAGTACTTC.

The table lists this clonotype with many counts. Here the CDR3 DNA reads TGTGCCAGCAGTTACTCCGAGGTTGGGACCCAGTACTTC. Protein: CASSYSEVGTQYF. V and J are TRBV6-5 and TRBJ2-5, with no clear D. V was shortened by 0 bases and J by 7 bases, with 9 bases between the two germline ends. Looked up from germline, CDR1 is MNHEY and CDR2 is SVGAGI. This CDR3 has 13 residues.

This clonotype came up many times. V and J are TRBV29-1 and TRBJ2-7, with D possibly matching TRBD2 (5 bases). This CDR3 region has 14 residues. Germline CDR1 reads SQVTM; CDR2 reads ANQGSEA. Trimming cost V 3 bases and J 7 bases, with 19 bases left between them. In DNA, the CDR3 is TGCAGCGTTGAGGATCCGTGGGGTCGCGGGGAGCAGTACTTC. Its translation is CSVEDPWGRGEQYF.

V usage is TRBV4-2 and J usage is TRBJ2-7; 11 bases are a match to TRBD2. After removal of 4 bases from V and 3 bases from J, the junction contained 8 bases not matched to a gene. CDR3 size: 16 residues. From germline, CDR1 is LGHNA and CDR2 YNFKEQ. CDR3 in amino acids: CASSLSRLAGFYEQYF. CDR3 bases: TGTGCCAGCAGCCTTTCCCGACTAGCGGGATTCTACGAGCAGTACTTC.

The chain is built from TRBV10-3 and TRBJ2-2; D is ambiguous. With 6 bases removed from V and 6 bases from J, the gap between germline ends came to 11 bases. Germline loops: CDR1 ENHRY, CDR2 SYGVKD. The CDR3 contains 13 residues. CDR3 loop: CAIRTERPGELFF. CDR3 sequence (DNA): TGTGCCATCAGGACCGAGCGCCCCGGGGAGCTGTTTTTT.

This clonotype appeared many times. This chain connects TRBV3-1 to TRBJ2-7; D is uncertain. This CDR3 spans 11 amino acids. Germline CDR1 reads LGHDT; CDR2 reads YNNKEL (reference sequence). V was pared by 5 bases and J by 7 bases, with 9 bases between. The CDR3 region is CASSDAGEQYF. As DNA, the CDR3 is TGTGCCAGCAGCGACGCCGGGGAGCAGTACTTC.

Many counts were recorded for this clonotype. The J gene is TRBJ2-1, the V gene TRBV19, with D perhaps matching TRBD2 (6 bases). Germline V gene data show CDR1 as LNHDA and CDR2 as SQIVND (reference sequence). V lost 5 bases and J 7 bases, leaving 15 bases between the germline ends. The CDR3 sequence is 14 residues long. In nucleotides, the CDR3 is TGTGCCAGTAGTTCCGGGGGAGCGGCTAATGAGCAGTTCTTC. It specifies CASSSGGAANEQFF.

This clonotype was picked up many times. This rearrangement joins TRBV12-3 or TRBV12-4 to TRBJ2-5, with TRBD2 identical over 14 bases. CDR3 size: 17 residues. V shed 4 bases and J 5 bases; nucleotides not matched to a gene: 9. The CDR3 is CASSSATRLAGGETQYF. CDR3 DNA: TGTGCCAGCAGTTCCGCTACCAGACTAGCGGGAGGGGAGACCCAGTACTTC.

This clonotype was counted ten times or more. V is TRBV15 and J is TRBJ2-7, with TRBD1 identical over 7 bases. Germline CDR1 is LNHNV and CDR2 is YYDKDF (reference sequence). The trim removed 0 bases at V and 3 bases at J, leaving 2 bases unmatched. CDR3 length: 14 residues. The CDR3 nucleotides read TGTGCCACCAGCAGAGACAGGGGGAACTACGAGCAGTACTTC. It codes for CATSRDRGNYEQYF.

The chain couples TRBV20-1 to TRBJ2-2, with 8 bases matching TRBD2. In germline, CDR1 is DFQATT, CDR2 SNEGSKA (reference sequence). The ends lost 0 bases at V and 5 bases at J; junction bases unmatched: 8. CDR3 length equals 16 residues. This CDR3 is CSARDSKRERTGELFF. CDR3 coding DNA: TGCAGTGCTAGAGATTCCAAGCGGGAGAGAACCGGGGAGCTGTTTTTT.

This clonotype was found many times. The chain uses TRBV6-5 and TRBJ1-1, with a possible D match to TRBD1 (5 bases). The CDR3 is 14 residues long. Trimming removed 2 bases at V and 5 bases at J, with 12 bases between. Germline CDR1 is MNHEY and CDR2 is SVGAGI. CDR3 sequence: CASSYGGFETEAFF. The CDR3 DNA follows: TGTGCCAGCAGTTACGGGGGGTTTGAGACTGAAGCTTTCTTT.

In this sample, this clonotype turned up many times. The rearrangement links TRBV7-9 to TRBJ2-7; D remains ambiguous. This CDR3 is built from 14 residues. CDR1 SEHNR and CDR2 FQNEAQ come from the germline V gene (reference sequence). Trimming cost V 7 bases and J 2 bases, with 15 bases left between them. CDR3 in DNA: TGTGCCAGCAATTTAGCAGGTGTCCCCTACGAGCAGTACTTC. Its protein is CASNLAGVPYEQYF.

In this sample, this clonotype turned up many times. V and J are TRBV4-2 and TRBJ2-7; D not resolved. The CDR3 loop spans 13 amino acids. The V and J ends lost 1 base and 6 bases respectively, with 10 bases between them. Germline CDR1 LGHNA, CDR2 YNFKEQ. CDR3: CASSQVIWGEQYF. The CDR3 coding sequence is TGTGCCAGCAGCCAAGTGATTTGGGGCGAGCAGTACTTC.